The 18 T cell receptor beta chains reported below all come from one sample, sequenced in a study of identical twins. TCRdb re-called the 5' RACE reads through MiXCR, storing one row per CDR3 protein. The sample lists some 300,000 distinct CDR3 sequences, 9% to 15% occurring once. The data also belong to a second study, concerning yellow fever vaccine responses in identical twins.

Sequencing was done on a sample of CD8+ T cells sorted from blood. The receptors derive from a woman in her late teens or twenties in good health.

The rearrangement joins TRBV5-6 to TRBJ2-1, with D perhaps TRBD2 (5 bases). The V end was cut by 3 bases, the J end by 0 bases, with 13 bases between. Per germline, CDR1 SGHDT and CDR2 YYEEEE. The CDR3 contains 16 residues. CDR3 in DNA: TGTGCCAGCAGCTCTCCGGGATCGAGCTCCTACAATGAGCAGTTCTTC. Protein: CASSSPGSSSYNEQFF. Full variable domain (rest looked up from reference TRBV5-6 and TRBJ2-1): DAGVTQSPTHLIKTRGQQVTLRCSPKSGHDTVSWYQQALGQGPQFIFQYYEEEERQRGNFPDRFSGHQFPNYSSELNVNALLLGDSALYLCASSSPGSSSYNEQFFGPGTRLTVL.

This clonotype was seen only a few times. This chain connects TRBV4-1 to TRBJ1-2; D remains ambiguous. V was shortened by 1 base and J by 3 bases, with 12 bases between the two germline ends. Germline V lookup: CDR1 MGHRA, CDR2 YSYEKL. The CDR3 runs 15 residues. The CDR3 loop reads CASSQAAASDYGYTF. The CDR3 nucleotides are TGCGCCAGCAGCCAAGCTGCCGCATCGGACTATGGCTACACCTTC.

In this sample, this clonotype turned up a few times. The genes are TRBV9 and TRBJ2-3; 11 bases match TRBD2. There are 18 residues in the CDR3. Losses at the gene ends were 1 base for V and 2 bases for J; bases not matched to a gene: 9. Germline loops: CDR1 SGDLS, CDR2 YYNGEE. Here the CDR3 DNA reads TGTGCCAGCAGCGTAAGACCCATAGCGGGAGGGTCCACAGATACGCAGTATTTT. This sequence encodes CASSVRPIAGGSTDTQYF.

This clonotype was observed a few times. This chain joins TRBV6-1 and TRBJ2-2; D uncertain. Trimming pared 6 bases from V and 3 bases from J, leaving 11 bases between. The CDR3 length is 14 residues. The germline V gene has CDR1 MNHNS and CDR2 SASEGT. Here the CDR3 reads CASRETMDTGELFF. The CDR3 coding sequence is TGTGCCAGCAGAGAAACGATGGACACCGGGGAGCTGTTTTTT.

J is TRBJ2-7 and V is TRBV20-1, with 8 bases aligning to TRBD1. The J segment lost 3 bases and the V segment lost 7 bases, leaving 8 bases of the junction unmatched. The germline CDR1 and CDR2 sequences are DFQATT and SNEGSKA (reference sequence). The CDR3 spans 13 residues. CDR3 sequence reads: CSGRQGMNYEQYF. Here the CDR3 DNA reads TGCAGTGGAAGACAGGGGATGAACTACGAGCAGTACTTC.

This clonotype occurred a few times. The chain recombines TRBV7-9 with TRBJ2-1; 8 nucleotides line up with TRBD2. V shed 0 bases, J shed 7 bases, and the junction held 5 bases outside the gene matches. The length of the CDR3 is 15 residues. From germline, CDR1 is SEHNR and CDR2 FQNEAQ (reference sequence). CDR3 protein: CASSLASGGLNEQFF. CDR3 sequence (DNA): TGTGCCAGCAGCTTAGCGTCGGGGGGGCTTAATGAGCAGTTCTTC.

This clonotype came up a few times. This rearrangement joins TRBV29-1 to TRBJ2-5; 13 bases match TRBD2. V trimming: 5 bases; J trimming: 4 bases; junction bases outside the gene matches: 10. CDR1 is SQVTM and CDR2 is ANQGSEA in the germline V gene. CDR3 length: 16 residues. CDR3 sequence reads: CSVSRGGLAGVETQYF. CDR3 nucleotides: TGCAGCGTTTCTCGGGGAGGACTAGCGGGAGTAGAGACCCAGTACTTC.

The gene calls are TRBV2 and TRBJ2-7; the match to TRBD1 covers 7 bases. This CDR3 region has 15 residues. CDR1 SNHLY and CDR2 FYNNEI come from the germline V gene. The trim removed 6 bases at V and 0 bases at J, leaving 8 bases unmatched. The CDR3 nucleotides read TGTGCCAGCAGCGCGCTGACAGGGAACTCCTACGAGCAGTACTTC. As protein: CASSALTGNSYEQYF.

The chain employs TRBV5-1 and TRBJ2-3, with D perhaps TRBD2 (6 bases). V lost 6 bases and J 2 bases, leaving 16 bases between the germline ends. The CDR3 loop spans 15 amino acids. Germline values: CDR1 SGHRS, CDR2 YFSETQ. CDR3 sequence: CASNEWDSYTDTQYF. CDR3 sequence (DNA): TGCGCCAGCAACGAGTGGGACTCATACACAGATACGCAGTATTTT. The entire variable domain, with the rest obtained from reference TRBV5-1 and TRBJ2-3, is as follows: KAGVTQTPRYLIKTRGQQVTLSCSPISGHRSVSWYQQTPGQGLQFLFEYFSETQRNKGNFPGRFSGRQFSNSRSEMNVSTLELGDSALYLCASNEWDSYTDTQYFGPGTRLTVL.

The rearrangement links TRBV16 to TRBJ2-7, with a possible D match to TRBD1 (5 bases). Germline loops: CDR1 KGHSY, CDR2 FQNENV. The CDR3 loop spans 13 amino acids. Between the trimmed V and J ends, which lost 2 bases and 6 bases, there was a span of 11 bases. This CDR3 is CASSQGRTLEQYF. CDR3 in DNA: TGTGCCAGCAGCCAAGGGCGGACACTCGAGCAGTACTTC.

The J gene is TRBJ2-5, the V gene TRBV4-1; 9 bases line up with TRBD2. V dropped 4 bases and J dropped 6; count of bases not matched to a gene: 12. CDR3 size: 16 residues. Germline V gene lookup returns CDR1 MGHRA and CDR2 YSYEKL. The CDR3 nucleotides are TGCGCCAGCAGCCGGGTCTTGCGGGAGGGCCCTCAGACCCAGTACTTC. Encoded protein: CASSRVLREGPQTQYF.

Only a few counts were recorded for this clonotype. The chain uses TRBV29-1 and TRBJ2-7; the match to TRBD2 covers 7 bases. The J segment lost 2 bases and the V segment lost 6 bases, leaving 4 bases of the junction unmatched. CDR3 size: 12 residues. Germline V gene lookup returns CDR1 SQVTM and CDR2 ANQGSEA. CDR3 residues: CSVTSETYEQYF. CDR3 sequence (DNA): TGCAGCGTAACTAGCGAGACCTACGAGCAGTACTTC.

This clonotype was counted at least ten times. The chain recombines TRBV12-3 or TRBV12-4 with TRBJ2-1; 14 nucleotides match TRBD2. CDR3 length: 16 residues. V dropped 5 bases and J dropped 9; count of bases not matched to a gene: 9. CDR3 nucleotides: TGTGCCAGCAGTCTCCCCGGGACTAGCGGGAGTGTTGAGCAGTTCTTC. Translating gives CASSLPGTSGSVEQFF.

The chain links TRBV7-9 to TRBJ2-7; 7 bases are shared with TRBD2. Germline-derived CDR1 and CDR2 are SEHNR and FQNEAQ (reference sequence). V was clipped by 4 bases and J by 7 bases; unmatched bases: 10. This CDR3 comprises 14 residues. CDR3 sequence: CASSSGTKPGEQYF. The CDR3 DNA sequence: TGTGCCAGCAGCTCCGGGACTAAGCCGGGGGAGCAGTACTTC.

This clonotype was picked up a small number of times. The rearrangement joins TRBV4-2 to TRBJ2-6, with unresolved D. The CDR3 loop spans 18 amino acids. CDR1 is LGHNA, CDR2 YNFKEQ, per germline. The V and J ends lost 0 bases and 0 bases respectively, with 12 bases between them. The CDR3 is CASSQEGWASSGANVLTF. Written as DNA, the CDR3 is TGTGCCAGCAGCCAAGAAGGCTGGGCCAGCTCTGGGGCCAACGTCCTGACTTTC.

V is TRBV27 and J is TRBJ2-5, with D maybe TRBD1 (5 bases). The CDR3 runs 17 residues. V lost 6 bases and J lost 1, with 21 bases in between. Germline loops: CDR1 MNHEY, CDR2 SMNVEV (reference sequence). This CDR3 reads CASSESFFQGFQETQYF. The DNA for the CDR3 is TGTGCCAGCAGCGAATCATTCTTTCAGGGTTTCCAAGAGACCCAGTACTTC.

The J gene is TRBJ2-1, the V gene TRBV24-1; 12 bases match TRBD1. J was trimmed by 7 bases and V by 6 bases; bases with no gene match: 15. The CDR3 has 18 residues. In germline, CDR1 is KGHDR, CDR2 SFDVKD. This chain's CDR3 is CATSTGTGGPLVRNEQFF. For the CDR3, the DNA is TGTGCCACCAGTACCGGGACAGGGGGCCCACTAGTGAGGAATGAGCAGTTCTTC.

This clonotype was seen only a few times. The chain carries TRBV4-1 and TRBJ2-7; 7 bases match TRBD2. The CDR3 is made up of 15 amino acids. V lost 3 bases to trimming and J lost 3 bases; unmatched junction nucleotides: 8. CDR1 and CDR2 from the germline V gene are MGHRA and YSYEKL. In DNA form, the CDR3 reads TGCGCCAGCAGCCAGTCGGAAGCGGGACTCTACGAGCAGTACTTC. It translates to CASSQSEAGLYEQYF.